Listed below are T cell receptor beta chains from one sample, sequenced in a study of response to subunit inactivated influenza vaccine. TCRdb fed the RT-PCR reads into MiXCR, producing one record per CDR3 protein. This table holds some 640,000 distinct CDR3 sequences, approximately 15% found once. The sequences come from PBMCs from blood, collected around 14 days before vaccination. The receptors stem from a middle-aged man who received an inactivated influenza vaccine. Each CDR3 is given with its conserved first and last residue. A D gene is named only where the DNA matches it firmly.

CDR3 protein: CASSLELDRTFGQFF; J gene: TRBJ2-1; D gene: TRBD1; V gene: TRBV5-6
CDR3 protein: CASSLAAVPGAGSPLHF; J gene: TRBJ1-6; D gene: -; V gene: TRBV7-6
CDR3 protein: CASSTDLDRNQPQHF; J gene: TRBJ1-5; D gene: -; V gene: TRBV19
CDR3 protein: CSAPSGGYGTEAFF; J gene: TRBJ1-1; D gene: -; V gene: TRBV20-1
CDR3 protein: CAMTGSGNTIYF; J gene: TRBJ1-3; D gene: -; V gene: TRBV10-3
CDR3 protein: CAISEGASSYNEQFF; J gene: TRBJ2-1; D gene: -; V gene: TRBV10-3
CDR3 protein: CASSLGTVLDTQYF; J gene: TRBJ2-3; D gene: -; V gene: TRBV5-1
CDR3 protein: CSARVSGGYSNQPQHF; J gene: TRBJ1-5; D gene: -; V gene: TRBV20-1
CDR3 protein: CASGLPTSETSTDTQYF; J gene: TRBJ2-3; D gene: TRBD2; V gene: TRBV12-5
CDR3 protein: CASSYVAGGDTQYF; J gene: TRBJ2-3; D gene: TRBD2; V gene: TRBV6-2/TRBV6-3
CDR3 protein: CSAKDSFSSYNEQFF; J gene: TRBJ2-1; D gene: -; V gene: TRBV20-1
CDR3 protein: CSAGRRGVTDTQYF; J gene: TRBJ2-3; D gene: TRBD2; V gene: TRBV20-1
CDR3 protein: CASSGLAGTDTQYF; J gene: TRBJ2-3; D gene: TRBD2; V gene: TRBV3-1
CDR3 protein: CASRAVVDNEQFF; J gene: TRBJ2-1; D gene: -; V gene: TRBV2
CDR3 protein: CASSLQRDPAYNEQFF; J gene: TRBJ2-1; D gene: -; V gene: TRBV5-1
CDR3 protein: CSARLEKGYNEQFF; J gene: TRBJ2-1; D gene: -; V gene: TRBV20-1
CDR3 protein: CASSPRTGSLETQYF; J gene: TRBJ2-5; D gene: TRBD1; V gene: TRBV5-6
CDR3 protein: CASGLAGRELEQYF; J gene: TRBJ2-7; D gene: -; V gene: TRBV5-6
CDR3 protein: CASSYRGLSSYEQYF; J gene: TRBJ2-7; D gene: TRBD1; V gene: TRBV7-2
CDR3 protein: CASSLGYTSGGYF; J gene: TRBJ2-7; D gene: TRBD2; V gene: TRBV11-2
CDR3 protein: CSARDFFQGNTEAFF; J gene: TRBJ1-1; D gene: -; V gene: TRBV20-1
CDR3 protein: CASTPEAAQETQYF; J gene: TRBJ2-5; D gene: -; V gene: TRBV12-3/TRBV12-4
CDR3 protein: CASSTWGQTGGQETQYF; J gene: TRBJ2-5; D gene: -; V gene: TRBV9
CDR3 protein: CASSSPLREGLKETQYF; J gene: TRBJ2-5; D gene: TRBD2; V gene: TRBV5-1
CDR3 protein: CASSLGSWGASSQETQYF; J gene: TRBJ2-5; D gene: -; V gene: TRBV5-1
CDR3 protein: CSARTGGSYEQYF; J gene: TRBJ2-7; D gene: TRBD1; V gene: TRBV20-1
CDR3 protein: CASSLTGHFADSPLHF; J gene: TRBJ1-6; D gene: -; V gene: TRBV9
CDR3 protein: CAIAPGQEPYNEQFF; J gene: TRBJ2-1; D gene: -; V gene: TRBV10-3
CDR3 protein: CASSQGTSGRANEQFF; J gene: TRBJ2-1; D gene: TRBD2; V gene: TRBV4-2
CDR3 protein: CASSPNPGTGGTHEQFF; J gene: TRBJ2-1; D gene: TRBD1; V gene: TRBV18
CDR3 protein: CASSFRGQGVHTQPQHF; J gene: TRBJ1-5; D gene: TRBD1; V gene: TRBV27
CDR3 protein: CASSLFGLAGPYNEQFF; J gene: TRBJ2-1; D gene: TRBD2; V gene: TRBV12-3/TRBV12-4
CDR3 protein: CASSHVAGDPTGELFF; J gene: TRBJ2-2; D gene: TRBD2; V gene: TRBV4-1
CDR3 protein: CASSLGAGPNIQYF; J gene: TRBJ2-4; D gene: -; V gene: TRBV11-2
CDR3 protein: CASSQGFGDGWNTGELFF; J gene: TRBJ2-2; D gene: -; V gene: TRBV14
CDR3 protein: CASSLGPSGSSTDTQYF; J gene: TRBJ2-3; D gene: -; V gene: TRBV5-1
CDR3 protein: CASSLAAQNAETQYF; J gene: TRBJ2-5; D gene: -; V gene: TRBV5-1
CDR3 protein: CASSLGTSHYGYTF; J gene: TRBJ1-2; D gene: -; V gene: TRBV12-3/TRBV12-4
CDR3 protein: CASSQDRGGRQPQHF; J gene: TRBJ1-5; D gene: TRBD1; V gene: TRBV4-2
CDR3 protein: CSGTSGTDTQYF; J gene: TRBJ2-3; D gene: TRBD2; V gene: TRBV29-1
CDR3 protein: CATSRVSGGETQYF; J gene: TRBJ2-5; D gene: TRBD1; V gene: TRBV15